This T cell receptor (beta chain) was captured in a study of radiotherapy plus CTLA-4 blockade in lung cancer. The overall study: Patients showed objective responses in 15% to 20% of cases and disease control in 31%. Study-level results: Clones of tumor-derived TCRs expanded in blood after radiotherapy plus ipilimumab.

Some clones are missing from TCRdb's copy, which holds only in-frame ones; the method was immunoSEQ multiplex PCR. The repertoire holds approximately 89,000 clones, with over 70% as singletons. Germline assignment: CDR1 MNHGY and CDR2 SVAAGI. This CDR3 spans 18 amino acids. V was clipped by 1 base and J by 4 bases; unmatched bases: 10. A word on this clone: Its target is unknown.

The clonotype was recovered from a human donor with non-small cell lung cancer who had a partial response to radiotherapy plus ipilimumab. Some clones in this sample may be carry-over from other donors' samples. The sequenced sample was peripheral blood, obtained from a patient treated with radiotherapy plus ipilimumab. The chain has TRBV6-9 and TRBJ2-5; 12 bases fit TRBD2. The CDR3 DNA sequence: TGTGCCAGCAGTTATTACGGGGCGTCTAGCGGGGGGGGAGAGACCCAGTACTTC. Residues: CASSYYGASSGGGETQYF.